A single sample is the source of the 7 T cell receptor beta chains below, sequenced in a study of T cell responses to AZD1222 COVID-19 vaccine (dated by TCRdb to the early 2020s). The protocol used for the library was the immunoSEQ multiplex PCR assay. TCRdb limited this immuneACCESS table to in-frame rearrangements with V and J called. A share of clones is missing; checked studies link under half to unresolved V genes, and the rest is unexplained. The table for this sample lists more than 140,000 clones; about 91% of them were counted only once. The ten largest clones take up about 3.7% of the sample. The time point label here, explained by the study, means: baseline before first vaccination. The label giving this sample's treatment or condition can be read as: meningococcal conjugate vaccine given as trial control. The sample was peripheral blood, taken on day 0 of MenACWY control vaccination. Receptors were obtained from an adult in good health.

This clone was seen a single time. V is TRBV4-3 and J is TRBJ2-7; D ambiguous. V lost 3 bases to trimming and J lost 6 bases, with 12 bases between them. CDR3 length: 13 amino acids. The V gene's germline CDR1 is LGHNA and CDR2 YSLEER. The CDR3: CASSHSLFREQYF. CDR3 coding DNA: TGCGCCAGCAGCCATTCCCTATTCCGCGAGCAGTACTTC.

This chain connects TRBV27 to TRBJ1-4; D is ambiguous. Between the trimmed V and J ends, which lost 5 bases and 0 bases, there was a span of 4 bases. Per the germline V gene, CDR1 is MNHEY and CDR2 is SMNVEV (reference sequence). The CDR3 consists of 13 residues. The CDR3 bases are TGTGCCAGCAGTCAGGCAACTAATGAAAAACTGTTTTTT. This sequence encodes CASSQATNEKLFF.

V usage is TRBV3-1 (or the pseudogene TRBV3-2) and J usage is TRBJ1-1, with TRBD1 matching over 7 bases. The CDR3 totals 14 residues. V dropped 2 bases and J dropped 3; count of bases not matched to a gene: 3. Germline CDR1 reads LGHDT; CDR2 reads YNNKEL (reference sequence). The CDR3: CASSQSGGDTEAFF. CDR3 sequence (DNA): TGTGCCAGCAGCCAATCAGGGGGGGACACTGAAGCTTTCTTT.

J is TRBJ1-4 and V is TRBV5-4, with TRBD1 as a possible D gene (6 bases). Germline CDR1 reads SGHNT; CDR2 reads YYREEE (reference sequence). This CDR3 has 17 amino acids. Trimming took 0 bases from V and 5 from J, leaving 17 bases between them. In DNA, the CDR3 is TGTGCCAGCAGCTTGGCCGAGGCAGGGGCCCGCAATGAAAAACTGTTTTTT. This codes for CASSLAEAGARNEKLFF.

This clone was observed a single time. This CDR3 reads CASSLAGRGLTNEKLFF. The CDR3 DNA is TGTGCCAGCAGCTTAGCGGGGAGGGGTCTAACTAATGAAAAACTGTTTTTT. V gene TRBV7-8 combines with J gene TRBJ1-4, with D perhaps TRBD1 (5 bases). V was pared by 0 bases and J by 1 base, with 12 bases between. Germline V gene lookup returns CDR1 SGHVS and CDR2 FQNEAQ. This CDR3 contains 17 residues.

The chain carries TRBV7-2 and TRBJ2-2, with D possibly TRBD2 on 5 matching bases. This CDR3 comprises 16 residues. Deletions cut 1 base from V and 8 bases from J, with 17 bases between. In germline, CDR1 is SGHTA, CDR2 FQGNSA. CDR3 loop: CASSLESGSRSGELFF. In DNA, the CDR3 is TGTGCCAGCAGCTTAGAGAGCGGATCTCGGTCAGGGGAGCTGTTTTTT.

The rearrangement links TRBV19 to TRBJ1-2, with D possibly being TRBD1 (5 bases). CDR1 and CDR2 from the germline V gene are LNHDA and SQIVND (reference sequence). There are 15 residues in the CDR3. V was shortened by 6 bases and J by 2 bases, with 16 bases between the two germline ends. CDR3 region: CASSTQGGGNYGYTF. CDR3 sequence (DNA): TGTGCCAGTAGCACTCAGGGAGGAGGCAACTATGGCTACACCTTC.